The source of this T cell receptor (beta chain) is a study of post-analysis software for immune sequencing data. The overall study: Recorded subtypes: relapsing-remitting, secondary progressive, progressive-relapsing; some patients unannotated.

Whole-study results and caveats: For normalized Chao1 diversity, multiple sclerosis patients scored significantly lower than controls did. In patients, TRBV5-6, TRBV5-1 and TRBV20-1 belonged to 4 or 5 TRBV segments found more frequently than in controls.

The CDR3 is made up of 15 amino acids. The ends lost 0 bases at V and 7 bases at J; junction bases unmatched: 7. Germline V lookup: CDR1 SGHNT, CDR2 YYREEE (reference sequence). This clonotype was observed a handful of times. Its antigen is still unknown. TCR beta cDNA libraries included unique molecular identifiers. A population of roughly 0.9 to 11 million T cells gave rise to about 500,000 cDNA molecules. TCRdb called the PCR reads again in MiXCR, with one record for every CDR3 protein. The data show 350,000 to 450,000 distinct CDR3 sequences, with around 33% seen just once and 13% held by the top ten.

This chain uses TRBV5-4 with TRBJ2-3, with 8 bases matching TRBD1. Material for sequencing was blood. This TCR was recovered from a girl aged 10-17 years with multiple sclerosis. This CDR3 reads CASSLDSGGRNTQYF. CDR3 sequence (DNA): TGTGCCAGCAGCTTGGATTCAGGGGGCAGAAATACGCAGTATTTT.